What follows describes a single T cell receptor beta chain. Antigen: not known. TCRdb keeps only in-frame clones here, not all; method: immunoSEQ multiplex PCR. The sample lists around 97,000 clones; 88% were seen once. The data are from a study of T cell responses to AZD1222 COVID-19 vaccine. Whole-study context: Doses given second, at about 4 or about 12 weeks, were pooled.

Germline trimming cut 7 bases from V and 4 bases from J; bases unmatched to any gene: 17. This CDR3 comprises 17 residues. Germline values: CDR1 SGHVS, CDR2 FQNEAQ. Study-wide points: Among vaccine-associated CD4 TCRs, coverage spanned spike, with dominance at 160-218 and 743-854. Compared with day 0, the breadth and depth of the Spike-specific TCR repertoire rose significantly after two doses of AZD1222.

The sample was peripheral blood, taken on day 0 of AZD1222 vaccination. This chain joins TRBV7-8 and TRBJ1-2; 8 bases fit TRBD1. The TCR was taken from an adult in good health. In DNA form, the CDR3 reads TGTGCCAGCACCCCGGCAGGGGGGGCAGGGGGCAGCTATGGCTACACCTTC. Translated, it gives CASTPAGGAGGSYGYTF.